This T cell receptor (beta chain) emerged from a study of radiotherapy plus CTLA-4 blockade in lung cancer. The table came from immunoSEQ multiplex PCR; TCRdb's copy has only in-frame clones and leaves some out. The sample records some 120,000 clones, 70% to 85% being singletons. The V gene's germline CDR1 is SGHNT and CDR2 YENEEA. Trimming removed 2 bases at V and 6 bases at J, with 1 base between. The CDR3 loop spans 11 amino acids. The source of this sequence is a human donor with non-small cell lung cancer that progressed on radiotherapy plus ipilimumab. Some clones in this sample may be carry-over from other donors' samples. The chain uses TRBV11-3 and TRBJ2-2; no clear D. Sample: peripheral blood, taken from a patient treated with radiotherapy plus ipilimumab. The CDR3 nucleotides read TGTGCCAGCAGCTTATCCGGGGAGCTGTTTTTT. It codes for CASSLSGELFF. Variable domain in full (rest from reference TRBV11-3 and TRBJ2-2): EAGVVQSPRYKIIEKKQPVAFWCNPISGHNTLYWYLQNLGQGPELLIRYENEEAVDDSQLPKDRFSAERLKGVDSTLKIQPAELGDSAVYLCASSLSGELFFGEGSRLTVL.